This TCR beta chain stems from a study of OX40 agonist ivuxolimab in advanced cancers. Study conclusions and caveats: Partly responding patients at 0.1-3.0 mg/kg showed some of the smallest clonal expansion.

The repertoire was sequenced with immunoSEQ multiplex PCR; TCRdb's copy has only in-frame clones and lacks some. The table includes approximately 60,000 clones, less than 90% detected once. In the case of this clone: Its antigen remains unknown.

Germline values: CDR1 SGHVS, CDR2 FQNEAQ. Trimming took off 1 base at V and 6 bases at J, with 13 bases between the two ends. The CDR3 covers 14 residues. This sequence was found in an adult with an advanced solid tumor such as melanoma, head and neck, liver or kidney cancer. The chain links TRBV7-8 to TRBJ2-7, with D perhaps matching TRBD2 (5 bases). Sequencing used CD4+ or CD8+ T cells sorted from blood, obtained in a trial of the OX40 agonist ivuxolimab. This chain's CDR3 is CASSLDSAAVEQYF. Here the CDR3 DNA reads TGTGCCAGCAGCTTAGATAGCGCAGCGGTCGAGCAGTACTTC.